This TCR beta chain was profiled in a study of shared clonotypes between healthy human individuals (dated by TCRdb to the early 2020s). Turning to the overall study: The cohort included three men and a couple of women between 18 and 49 years of age. To estimate repertoire size and how much clonotypes are shared between individuals, the study performed deep sequencing of blood TCR repertoires from roughly five healthy adults. Each donor's leukapheresis produced roughly between roughly 0.94 and 9.5 billion PBMCs. For each donor, CD4 naive and CD4 memory were each given three plates, CD8 naive was given two plates, and CD8 memory was given one plate. To increase sequencing depth and limit assay-specific biases, TCR repertoire library preparation and sequencing were carried out by different laboratories using diverse techniques.

The paper's findings and limits, for the study overall: Larger estimated clonotype richness was generally found for naive subsets than for memory subsets. Clonotypes shared by all four sorted-subset donors showed higher generation probabilities than non-shared clonotypes. Incomplete sequencing was indicated by rarefaction of sorted-subset datasets, despite the large sequencing depth. Across several donors, 5% to 6% of naive CD4, more than 3% of naive CD8, under 2.5% of memory CD4, and under 0.45% of memory CD8 clonotypes were shared. Sampling was restricted to blood, and TCR repertoires in tissues likely differ from the TCR repertoires found in blood. The genetic and exposure-history diversity represented was limited by the small number of donors. Pairwise subsampling indicated that sequencing depth was expected to affect the degree of clonotype sharing among donors.

Donors were healthy HIV-negative adults with no recently reported acute infections or vaccinations. Every donor was a Caucasian adult residing in Nashville, Tennessee, USA. Magnetic negative selection was used to enrich CD4+ T cells, after which naive cells were positively selected on CD45RA and the negative fraction became the memory subset. Blood was collected by leukapheresis, and PBMCs were isolated by Ficoll-Histopaque density gradient centrifugation and then cryopreserved in liquid nitrogen vapor phase. Analytical flow cytometry was used to check the purity and quantity of each magnetically sorted T cell population. From each sorted fraction, genomic DNA was isolated and quantified by UV absorbance on a Nanodrop 2000c. Regarding this clone: Its recognized antigen is unknown. The input lacks base qualities; no much larger clone sits a single base away.

Using the deep immunoSEQ assay, TCR CDR3 regions were amplified from genomic DNA by multiplex PCR. Genomic DNA extracted from each cell subset was distributed evenly over all wells of several immunoSEQ 96-well plates, and each plate served as one replicate. For sorted subsets, each replicate PCR was loaded with approximately 190 ng genomic DNA, equivalent to some 31,000 T cell genomes. Purified libraries were quantified with a Qubit 3.0 fluorometer, sized on a Bioanalyzer 2100, and re-quantified with the KAPA Library Quantification kit. A separate single-read 150-cycle Illumina NextSeq 550 flow cell was used to sequence each immunoSEQ 96-well plate. In the paper's pipeline: Because the immunoSEQ output included only junctional sequences and no quality scores, the filtering could not be the same as the filtering used for full-length reads. To assign V/J genes and CDR3, sequences were annotated against IMGT germline references using PyIR, a Python wrapper for IgBLAST v1.9. Reads were filtered out if the reads had weak V/J assignments (E-value above 1e-6), no CDR3, stop codons, out-of-frame junctions, or ambiguous translated residues. V3J clonotypes were defined as sequences sharing an identical inferred V gene, J gene, and CDR3 amino acid sequence. The percentage overlap between two repertoires was calculated by dividing the number of shared unique clonotypes by the size of the smaller repertoire. Three approaches were used to assess repertoire richness: RTK rarefaction, the Chao1 estimator, and Recon v2.1 estimates of unobserved clonotypes. OLGA was used to compute generation probabilities for all TCRbeta clonotypes that the gDNA method yielded from a handful of donors. Drawn from immuneACCESS, this table holds only the in-frame rearrangements with V and J called that TCRdb kept. Clones are partly lost; checked studies trace under half to an unresolved V gene and leave the rest unexplained. The V and J calls and clone size were taken over from that table, and D and trimming were inferred from the DNA. This sample has roughly 1,000,000 clones in its table, and 75% to 85% of those were observed once. Approximately 0.56% of the sample comes from the top ten.

V loses 5 bases of germline sequence and J loses 1 base, and the interval between the two ends is 8 bases. The germline V gene specifies SGHAT as CDR1 and FQNNGV as CDR2. Taken from cysteine to phenylalanine, the CDR3 has 13 residues. Here the CDR3 DNA is all that survives: 39 bases in frame from base 1. The sequenced sample was memory CD4+ T cells from PBMCs. According to the study, the label for this sample's cell subset or site signals: CD45RA-negative fraction. The clonotype was recovered from a man between 18 and 29 years old in good health. Some clones in this sample may be carry-over from other donors' samples. Here the chain combines TRBV11-2 and TRBJ1-1, with the D gene uncertain. In nucleotide form, the sequence is TGTGCCAGCAGCACTAACAAGAACACTGAAGCTTTCTTT. Its protein product is CASSTNKNTEAFF. With the portions outside the CDR3 filled from the reference TRBV11-2 and TRBJ1-1 genes, the complete variable region becomes EAGVAQSPRYKIIEKRQSVAFWCNPISGHATLYWYQQILGQGPKLLIQFQNNGVVDDSQLPKDRFSAERLKGVDSTLKIQPAKLEDSAVYLCASSTNKNTEAFFGQGTRLTVV.